A selection of T cell receptor beta chains follows, all from one sample in a study of breast tumors, draining lymph nodes, adjacent tissues. TCRdb re-called the multiplex PCR reads through MiXCR, storing one row per CDR3 protein. The table has tens of thousands of distinct CDR3 sequences, under 30% seen once; the top ten hold 6.5% to 8%. The sequencing input was breast tumor tissue. These receptors were collected from a female donor with breast cancer. Some clones in this sample may be carry-over from other donors' samples. Both conserved end residues are part of each CDR3. A D gene is named only where the DNA matches it firmly. Expanded clones are given a class, and other clones once, few, many or no size at all.

v_call	j_call	clone_size	d_call	cdr3_nt	cdr3_aa
TRBV24-1	TRBJ2-5	many	TRBD1	TGTGCCACCAGTGGTAGGTCAGGGGGCGCGATGTGGCAAGAGACCCAGTACTTC	CATSGRSGGAMWQETQYF
TRBV25-1	TRBJ1-4	many	TRBD1	TGTGCCAGCAGCCAGATCCCCACGGACAGGGACCAAACCACTACAACTAATGAAAAACTGTTTTTT	CASSQIPTDRDQTTTTNEKLFF
TRBV10-3	TRBJ2-1	.	TRBD2	TGTGCCATCAGCTTAGCGGGTGGCTCCTACAATGAGCAGTTCTTC	CAISLAGGSYNEQFF
TRBV28	TRBJ2-2	many	.	TGTGCCAGCAATACCGGAACGAGGAACACCGGGGAGCTGTTTTTT	CASNTGTRNTGELFF
TRBV2	TRBJ2-7	many	.	TGTGCCAGCACAATACTAGTTTACGAGCAGTACTTC	CASTILVYEQYF
TRBV18	TRBJ2-1	few	TRBD1	TGTGCCAGCTCACCGGACAGGGGGGGGAACAATGAGCAGTTCTTC	CASSPDRGGNNEQFF
TRBV3-1	TRBJ1-2	many	.	TGTGCCAGCAGCCAAGTCGGCGGAAATGGCTACACCTTC	CASSQVGGNGYTF
TRBV5-1	TRBJ2-6	many	.	TGCGCCAGCAGCTTGGACGGGGGCGCTGGGGCCAACGTCCTGACTTTC	CASSLDGGAGANVLTF
TRBV28	TRBJ2-3	many	.	TGTGCCAGCAGGATAGACAGCACAGATACGCAGTATTTT	CASRIDSTDTQYF
TRBV4-1	TRBJ2-7	many	TRBD1	TGCGCCAGCAGCCAAGACGTGCCCGGGACAGGGGGAGTCGAGCAGTACTTC	CASSQDVPGTGGVEQYF
TRBV20-1	TRBJ2-7	many	TRBD1	TGCAGTGCTGACAGGGGAAAGCAGTACTTC	CSADRGKQYF
TRBV7-9	TRBJ2-1	.	.	TGTGCCAGCGGGCGAGAGCTAGCAGTCGACAATGAGCAGTTCTTC	CASGRELAVDNEQFF
TRBV7-9	TRBJ1-3	many	.	TGTGCCAGCAGCAAGGACTACTACTCTGGAAACACCATATATTTT	CASSKDYYSGNTIYF
TRBV5-1	TRBJ1-3	many	.	TGCGCCAGCAGCGCCGAAGTTGGAAAGGGAAACACCATATATTTT	CASSAEVGKGNTIYF
TRBV29-1	TRBJ1-2	many	.	TGCAGCGTTGAGGAGGGAGATGGCTACACCTTC	CSVEEGDGYTF
TRBV3-1	TRBJ2-7	many	.	TGTGCCAGCAGCCAAGGTTCAGTTCCCTACGAGCAGTACTTC	CASSQGSVPYEQYF
TRBV5-1	TRBJ2-5	many	TRBD1	TGCGCCAGCAGTTGGGACAGGGGACAGACCCAGTACTTC	CASSWDRGQTQYF
TRBV10-3	TRBJ2-3	many	.	TGTGCCATCAGCGCGGGACTCACAGATACGCAGTATTTT	CAISAGLTDTQYF
TRBV19	TRBJ2-1	.	TRBD2	TGTGCCAGTAGATCCCAAAGCGGGACGGGGAATGAGCAGTTCTTC	CASRSQSGTGNEQFF
TRBV28	TRBJ1-3	many	.	TGTGCCAGCAGTTTAGTATGGGGATCCTCTGGAAACACCATATATTTT	CASSLVWGSSGNTIYF
TRBV7-3	TRBJ2-5	many	TRBD1	TGTGCCAGCAGCTTATTGGGGACAGGGTTAGAGACCCAGTACTTC	CASSLLGTGLETQYF
TRBV5-8	TRBJ1-3	many	.	TGTGCCAGCAGCCGGGACTTCAGCTCTGGAAACACCATATATTTT	CASSRDFSSGNTIYF
TRBV5-6	TRBJ2-7	many	TRBD2	TGTGCCAGCAGCGAGGGACTAGCGGAACAGTACTTC	CASSEGLAEQYF
TRBV4-2	TRBJ1-2	many	.	TGTGCCAGCAGCCAATCAGGAAATGTCCCCTATGGCTACACCTTC	CASSQSGNVPYGYTF
TRBV20-1	TRBJ2-3	many	TRBD2	TGCAGTGCAAGAGGGGTAGCGGGAGGGTACACAGATACGCAGTATTTT	CSARGVAGGYTDTQYF
TRBV20-1	TRBJ2-3	.	TRBD1	TGCAGTGCTATTCGGATCCGGGACAGGACCACAGATACGCAGTATTTT	CSAIRIRDRTTDTQYF
TRBV5-6	TRBJ1-6	.	.	TGTGCCAGCAGCTTGAATTCACCCCTCCACTTT	CASSLNSPLHF
TRBV28	TRBJ2-5	.	.	TGTGCCAGCAGTCCCGGGATGGGAGAGACCCAGTACTTC	CASSPGMGETQYF
TRBV2	TRBJ2-7	many	.	TGTGCCAGCAAAAACCCGTCGGCGGGGAGCTCCTACGAGCAGTACTTC	CASKNPSAGSSYEQYF
TRBV14	TRBJ2-2	large	.	TGTGCCAGCAGCCAAGGCAGGGGCACCGGGGAGCTGTTTTTT	CASSQGRGTGELFF
TRBV3-1	TRBJ2-5	few	.	TGTGCCAGCAGCCAACTGCAGGGCTGGGAGACCCAGTACTTC	CASSQLQGWETQYF
TRBV3-1	TRBJ2-5	.	.	TGTGCCAGCAGCCAGGGATCCCCAGAGACCCAGTACTTC	CASSQGSPETQYF
TRBV6-1	TRBJ2-2	many	TRBD2	TGTGCCAATGGACTAGCGGGAGAGGTCGGGGAGCTGTTTTTT	CANGLAGEVGELFF
TRBV30	TRBJ1-2	many	.	TGTGCCTGGAGTGTACCCCGGGGGTACGTGAACTATGGCTACCCCTTC	CAWSVPRGYVNYGYPF
TRBV24-1	TRBJ1-4	many	TRBD1	TGTGCCACCAGTGAAGGGACAGGGCCAACTAATGAAAAACTGTTTTTT	CATSEGTGPTNEKLFF
TRBV30	TRBJ1-3	many	.	TGTGCCTGGAGTTCCGGAGGAAACACCATATATTTT	CAWSSGGNTIYF
TRBV28	TRBJ1-3	.	.	TGTGCCAGCGGTAGGCCTGGAAACACCATATATTTT	CASGRPGNTIYF
TRBV5-1	TRBJ1-6	medium-sized	.	TGCGCCAGCAGCTTGGCCAGAGGAGGCAGGTCTAATTCACCCCTCCACTTT	CASSLARGGRSNSPLHF
TRBV10-3	TRBJ2-7	many	.	TGTGCCATCAGTGATGGCAGATCCTACGAGCAGTACTTC	CAISDGRSYEQYF
TRBV6-5	TRBJ2-5	many	.	TGTGCCAGCAGTTACCAGGCCCAAGAGACCCAGTACTTC	CASSYQAQETQYF
TRBV2	TRBJ2-5	.	.	TGTGCCGTCGAGGAGGGTTTTGCCCAAGAGACCCAGTACTTC	CAVEEGFAQETQYF
TRBV5-6	TRBJ2-7	many	.	TGTGCCAGCGCCCGTTCGGGGTACGAGCAGTACTTC	CASARSGYEQYF
TRBV6-2/TRBV6-3	TRBJ2-1	few	.	TGTGCCAGCAGTTACTCGACTCTTGAGCAGTTCTTC	CASSYSTLEQFF
TRBV20-1	TRBJ2-1	.	TRBD2	TGCAGTGCTAGACTAGCGGGTGCATACAATGGGCAGTTCTTC	CSARLAGAYNGQFF
TRBV2	TRBJ2-1	many	TRBD2	TGTGCCAGCAGTGGGCCTGGGACTAGCGGGTACCTCAATGAGCAGTTCTTC	CASSGPGTSGYLNEQFF
TRBV6-2/TRBV6-3	TRBJ1-6	.	.	TGTGCCAGCAGTTTAACAGGGACTAATTCACCCCTCCACTTT	CASSLTGTNSPLHF
TRBV7-9	TRBJ2-3	many	.	TGTGCCAGCAGTCGCGAGGGGGGTACGCAGTATTTT	CASSREGGTQYF
TRBV5-4	TRBJ2-6	few	.	TGTGCCAGCAGCTTGCTCGGGGATGGGGCCAACGTCCTGACTTTC	CASSLLGDGANVLTF